This entry concerns a single T cell receptor (beta chain). Assay: immunoSEQ multiplex PCR; the TCRdb copy retains only in-frame clones and omits some. The data hold over 250,000 clones, with roughly 87% observed a single time. The CDR3 is 15 amino acids. The data stem from a study of blood T cell repertoires in COVID-19. About the research overall: There were acute and convalescent COVID-19 samples, and they came from the United States, Italy and Spain.

This clonotype originated in a woman aged 25 to 39 with acute or convalescent COVID-19. This chain links TRBV21-1 with TRBJ1-4. TRBV21-1 is labeled a pseudogene. The sample was peripheral blood. CDR3 sequence (DNA): TGTGCCAGCAGCTTCGGTCTTAAAACTAATGAAAAACTGTTTTTT. Translated: CASSFGLKTNEKLFF.